These T cell receptor beta chains were read from a single sample in a study of blood T cell repertoires in COVID-19. The data were produced by immunoSEQ multiplex PCR, yet TCRdb's version contains in-frame clones alone and is incomplete. The sample holds over 250,000 clones, about nine tenths seen once. Specimen: PBMCs or T cells enriched from blood (not recorded which). The receptors come from a young woman who had recovered from COVID-19. CDR3s include the opening cysteine and the closing phenylalanine or tryptophan. The order of the fields is clone size, V gene, D gene, J gene, CDR3 DNA, CDR3 protein. The D gene is left open where the match is weak. Only part of the rows carry a size: once, few, many, or a class if the clone is expanded.

clone_size: NA; v_call: TRBV5-4; d_call: NA; j_call: TRBJ2-2; cdr3_nt: TGTGCCAGCAGCACCCCCCCGGGGAGTAGGACCGGGGAGCTGTTTTTT; cdr3_aa: CASSTPPGSRTGELFF
clone_size: NA; v_call: TRBV5-1; d_call: NA; j_call: TRBJ2-2; cdr3_nt: TGCGCCAGCAGCTTGTCTGGGGGGTACCGACGGGGCGGGGAGCTGTTTTTT; cdr3_aa: CASSLSGGYRRGGELFF
clone_size: NA; v_call: TRBV7-3; d_call: NA; j_call: TRBJ2-3; cdr3_nt: TGTGCCAGCAGCTTGGTGGGCTTGACAGATACGCAGTATTTT; cdr3_aa: CASSLVGLTDTQYF
clone_size: once; v_call: TRBV29-1; d_call: NA; j_call: TRBJ1-2; cdr3_nt: TGCAGCGCCGAACGGGGCTATGGCTACACCTTC; cdr3_aa: CSAERGYGYTF
clone_size: NA; v_call: TRBV19; d_call: TRBD1; j_call: TRBJ2-7; cdr3_nt: TGTGCCAGTATTTTGGACAGGGGCAGCTCCTACGAGCAGTACTTC; cdr3_aa: CASILDRGSSYEQYF
clone_size: NA; v_call: TRBV21-1; d_call: NA; j_call: TRBJ1-1; cdr3_nt: TGTGCCAGCAGCCGAACGGTCGGGAAACAGGGCGGCGGCACTGAAGCTTTCTTT; cdr3_aa: CASSRTVGKQGGGTEAFF
clone_size: NA; v_call: TRBV7-9; d_call: NA; j_call: TRBJ1-2; cdr3_nt: TGTGCCAGCAGCTTAGCCCACAGGCCCGATGGCTACACCTTC; cdr3_aa: CASSLAHRPDGYTF
clone_size: NA; v_call: TRBV4-1; d_call: NA; j_call: TRBJ1-2; cdr3_nt: TGCGCCAGCAGCCAATTGAGGGGACTGCACTATGGCTACACCTTC; cdr3_aa: CASSQLRGLHYGYTF
clone_size: NA; v_call: TRBV5-6; d_call: NA; j_call: TRBJ1-2; cdr3_nt: TGTGCCAGCAGCTCACAGGGCAGGCTAGGCTATGGCTACACCTTC; cdr3_aa: CASSSQGRLGYGYTF
clone_size: NA; v_call: TRBV6-4; d_call: NA; j_call: TRBJ2-1; cdr3_nt: TGTGCCAGCAGTGACCGCCCTAGTGGACTCAATGAGCAGTTCTTC; cdr3_aa: CASSDRPSGLNEQFF
clone_size: NA; v_call: TRBV7-9; d_call: TRBD2; j_call: TRBJ2-7; cdr3_nt: TGTGCCAGCAGCTTAGCGGTTAGCGGGGTTGACTACGAGCAGTACTTC; cdr3_aa: CASSLAVSGVDYEQYF
clone_size: few; v_call: TRBV11-2; d_call: NA; j_call: TRBJ2-7; cdr3_nt: TGTGCCAGCAGCTATATCGATAGCGAGCAGTACTTC; cdr3_aa: CASSYIDSEQYF
clone_size: NA; v_call: TRBV5-4; d_call: TRBD1; j_call: TRBJ2-6; cdr3_nt: TGTGCCAGCAGCCCCGGTCACAGGGGGCTTGGGGCCAACGTCCTGACTTTC; cdr3_aa: CASSPGHRGLGANVLTF
clone_size: NA; v_call: TRBV7-9; d_call: NA; j_call: TRBJ1-1; cdr3_nt: TGTGCCAGCAGCTTGGACAACTGGAACACTGAAGCTTTCTTT; cdr3_aa: CASSLDNWNTEAFF
clone_size: NA; v_call: TRBV30; d_call: NA; j_call: TRBJ1-2; cdr3_nt: TGTGCCTTGTCCCGGGAAAAGAGGAACTATGGCTACACCTTC; cdr3_aa: CALSREKRNYGYTF
clone_size: NA; v_call: TRBV5-1; d_call: TRBD1; j_call: TRBJ1-1; cdr3_nt: TGCGCCAGCAGCCCAGGGGGCCAGAACACTGAAGCTTTCTTT; cdr3_aa: CASSPGGQNTEAFF
clone_size: NA; v_call: TRBV5-4; d_call: NA; j_call: TRBJ2-5; cdr3_nt: TGTGCCAGCAGCTTGGGGCCTTCCCAGGGTATTGACGTGGAGACCCAGTACTTC; cdr3_aa: CASSLGPSQGIDVETQYF